These 17 T cell receptor beta chains were all obtained from the same sample, sequenced in a study of CD8+ T cells in alopecia areata. Extracted RNA was reverse transcribed into cDNA, the sequencing template. TCRdb's table, derived via immunoSEQ multiplex PCR, lists solely in-frame clones and lacks some. The table includes about 120,000 clones, 47% detected once. The source material was NKG2D-low CD8+ T cells sorted from blood. These receptor sequences come from a human donor with alopecia areata.

The count of this clone is one. This rearrangement joins TRBV29-1 to TRBJ2-1; D call uncertain. The germline CDR1 and CDR2 sequences are SQVTM and ANQGSEA. V was pared by 5 bases and J by 7 bases, with 9 bases between. The CDR3 is 11 residues long. The CDR3 protein is CSVTKVNEQFF. For the CDR3, the DNA is TGCAGCGTTACGAAGGTGAATGAGCAGTTCTTC.

The J gene is TRBJ1-5, the V gene TRBV27; D might be TRBD1 (5 bases). Germline assignment: CDR1 MNHEY and CDR2 SMNVEV (reference sequence). This CDR3 is built from 14 residues. Trimming stripped 4 bases from V and 5 bases from J, with 12 bases between. The CDR3 here is CASSYGGSDQPQHF. The DNA of the CDR3 is TGTGCCAGCAGTTACGGGGGTTCGGATCAGCCCCAGCATTTT.

The chain couples TRBV29-1 to TRBJ1-3; no definite D call. V shed 2 bases and J shed 0 bases, with 5 bases lying between them. This CDR3 is 13 amino acids long. Germline V lookup: CDR1 SQVTM, CDR2 ANQGSEA. The CDR3 is CSVEPSSGNTIYF. CDR3 bases: TGCAGCGTTGAACCCAGCTCTGGAAACACCATATATTTT.

CDR3 DNA sequence: TGCAGTGCTAGAGATGTGTGGGAGCAGTACTTC. Translating gives CSARDVWEQYF. The V gene is TRBV20-1, the J gene TRBJ2-7; no clear D. In germline, CDR1 is DFQATT, CDR2 SNEGSKA (reference sequence). The CDR3 covers 11 residues. The V gene lost 0 bases and the J gene lost 7 bases, with 7 bases spanning the gap.

This chain uses TRBV29-1 with TRBJ2-5, with 7 nucleotides matching TRBD2. The CDR3 covers 13 residues. Germline lookup yields CDR1 SQVTM and CDR2 ANQGSEA. The V gene end was trimmed by 3 bases and the J gene end by 3 bases; junction bases not matched to a gene: 4. CDR3 region: CSVDGGIEETQYF. The CDR3 coding sequence is TGCAGCGTTGACGGGGGGATCGAAGAGACCCAGTACTTC.

The rearrangement links TRBV30 to TRBJ2-7, with D hard to call. V shed 0 bases and J shed 2 bases, with 8 bases lying between them. The CDR3 runs 13 residues. The germline CDR1 and CDR2 sequences are GTSNPN and SVGIG (reference sequence). The DNA for the CDR3 is TGTGCCTGGAGTGTAGGACGGGCCTACGAGCAGTACTTC. Translating it yields CAWSVGRAYEQYF.

This clone was seen a few times. The chain combines TRBV29-1 with TRBJ2-5; TRBD1 matches 7 bases. The germline V gene encodes CDR1 SQVTM and CDR2 ANQGSEA. There are 14 residues in the CDR3. The CDR3 DNA reads TGCAGTCCACCAACCGACAGGGCCCGAGAGACCCAGTACTTC. It specifies CSPPTDRARETQYF. Looking up the rest from reference TRBV29-1 and TRBJ2-5 gives the full variable domain: SAVISQKPSRDICQRGTSLTIQCQVDSQVTMMFWYRQQPGQSLTLIATANQGSEATYESGFVIDKFPISRPNLTFSTLTVSNMSPEDSSIYLCSPPTDRARETQYFGPGTRLLVL.

Of note for this clone: Other DNA sequences in the same sample also yield this CDR3. The V gene is TRBV4-1, the J gene TRBJ2-7; 7 bases fit TRBD2. The CDR3 is 15 residues long. The V gene end was trimmed by 1 base and the J gene end by 3 bases; junction bases not matched to a gene: 6. The germline V gene has CDR1 MGHRA and CDR2 YSYEKL. CDR3 DNA: TGCGCCAGCAGCCAAGTAACGGGGGACTACTACGAGCAGTACTTC. Translation gives CASSQVTGDYYEQYF.

The rearrangement joins TRBV30 to TRBJ1-1; 7 bases fit TRBD1. V shed 1 base, J shed 0 bases, and the junction held 11 bases outside the gene matches. CDR1 GTSNPN and CDR2 SVGIG come from the germline V gene (reference sequence). This CDR3 has 17 amino acids. The CDR3 DNA follows: TGTGCCTGGAGTGGTACAACGACAGGGCCCCTGAACACTGAAGCTTTCTTT. Residues: CAWSGTTTGPLNTEAFF. Combining the CDR3 with reference TRBV30 and TRBJ1-1 gives the whole variable domain SQTIHQWPATLVQPVGSPLSLECTVEGTSNPNLYWYRQAAGRGLQLLFYSVGIGQISSEVPQNLSASRPQDRQFILSSKKLLLSDSGFYLCAWSGTTTGPLNTEAFFGQGTRLTVV.

The chain's CDR3 is CASSYVGGETQYF. DNA for the CDR3: TGTGCCAGCAGTTACGTCGGCGGGGAGACCCAGTACTTC. The chain couples TRBV6-6 to TRBJ2-5; the D gene is possibly TRBD2 (5 bases). Trimming cost V 2 bases and J 5 bases, with 9 bases left between them. The CDR3 is 13 residues long. Germline V gene sequence: CDR1 MNHNY, CDR2 SVGAGI (reference sequence).

The V and J genes are TRBV2 and TRBJ1-1; 10 positions agree with TRBD1. Trimming at V came to 6 bases and at J to 5 bases, leaving 3 bases not matched to a gene. The CDR3 has 13 amino acids. Germline assignment: CDR1 SNHLY and CDR2 FYNNEI. The CDR3 sequence is CASRWTGGTEAFF. For the CDR3, the DNA is TGTGCCAGCAGATGGACAGGGGGAACTGAAGCTTTCTTT.

The chain carries TRBV7-9 and TRBJ2-7; unclear D gene. The CDR3 has 12 amino acids. With 1 base removed from V and 3 bases from J, the gap between germline ends came to 4 bases. CDR1 is SEHNR and CDR2 is FQNEAQ in the germline V gene (reference sequence). This CDR3 reads CASSLVDYEQYF. The CDR3 region has the DNA TGTGCCAGCAGCTTAGTAGACTACGAGCAGTACTTC.

This rearrangement joins TRBV29-1 to TRBJ2-2, with a possible D match to TRBD1 (6 bases). Trimming removed 3 bases at V and 11 bases at J, with 10 bases between. The CDR3 runs to 11 residues. The germline CDR1 and CDR2 sequences are SQVTM and ANQGSEA. The CDR3 DNA reads as TGCAGCGTTGAGGCCAGGGGAGAGCTGTTTTTT. This translates into CSVEARGELFF.

The V and J genes are TRBV6-5 and TRBJ2-2; D is ambiguous. The CDR3 loop spans 12 amino acids. Germline CDR1 reads MNHEY; CDR2 reads SVGAGI. The ends were cut back, 11 bases at V and 1 base at J, with 8 bases in the middle. The CDR3 reads CACRVNTGELFF. The CDR3 DNA reads as TGTGCCTGTCGGGTGAACACCGGGGAGCTGTTTTTT.

J is TRBJ1-2 and V is TRBV27; D unclear. This CDR3 region has 14 residues. Germline loops: CDR1 MNHEY, CDR2 SMNVEV (reference sequence). Trimming shortened V by 3 bases and J by 14 bases, and 22 bases separated the two germline ends. The CDR3 protein is CASSFGGDRPPWTF. The DNA for the CDR3 is TGTGCCAGCAGTTTTGGAGGAGACCGACCCCCTTGGACCTTC.

This sequence joins TRBV29-1 and TRBJ2-3; D is perhaps TRBD2 (5 bases). Germline V CDR1 and CDR2: SQVTM, ANQGSEA. V lost 3 bases to trimming and J lost 4 bases, with 14 bases between them. This CDR3 has 14 amino acids. In DNA, the CDR3 is TGCAGCGTTGATCGGGAAATCCATTCAGATACGCAGTATTTT. This codes for CSVDREIHSDTQYF.

V gene TRBV30 combines with J gene TRBJ1-1; D remains unclear. Trimming shortened V by 8 bases and J by 8 bases, and 15 bases separated the two germline ends. Per germline, CDR1 GTSNPN and CDR2 SVGIG (reference sequence). This CDR3 region has 11 residues. CDR3 bases: TGTGCCGTGATAGGGAACCACGAAGCTTTCTTT. Encoded protein: CAVIGNHEAFF.